The text below deals with one T cell receptor (beta chain). Sequencing used immunoSEQ multiplex PCR; TCRdb keeps in-frame clones, though not all of them. The profile covers under 140,000 clones, with less than 75% appearing a single time and approximately 8% taken by the ten largest. This record comes from a study of blood T cell repertoires in COVID-19. CDR1 and CDR2 (germline): MNHEY, SVGAGI. V gave up 6 bases and J gave up 5 bases; unmatched junction bases: 4. This CDR3 comprises 14 residues. The chain uses TRBV6-5 and TRBJ1-4; TRBD1 matches at 9 bases. Sequencing was done on a sample of peripheral blood. The clonotype was recovered from a woman between 55 and 75 years old with acute or convalescent COVID-19. CDR3: CASRQGALNEKLFF. CDR3 DNA sequence: TGTGCCAGCAGACAGGGGGCCCTCAATGAAAAACTGTTTTTT.